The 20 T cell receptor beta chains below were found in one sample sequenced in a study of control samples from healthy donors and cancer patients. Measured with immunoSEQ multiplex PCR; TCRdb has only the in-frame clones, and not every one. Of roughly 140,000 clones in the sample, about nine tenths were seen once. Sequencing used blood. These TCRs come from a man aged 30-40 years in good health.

The CDR3 loop is CASSTRDRRSYEQYF. Written as DNA, the CDR3 is TGTGCCAGCAGCACTCGGGACAGGCGATCCTACGAGCAGTACTTC. The chain combines TRBV7-8 with TRBJ2-7, with 8 bases matching TRBD1. V lost 5 bases, J lost 1 base, and 7 bases stayed unmatched. CDR3 length equals 15 residues. Germline V gives CDR1 SGHVS, CDR2 FQNEAQ.

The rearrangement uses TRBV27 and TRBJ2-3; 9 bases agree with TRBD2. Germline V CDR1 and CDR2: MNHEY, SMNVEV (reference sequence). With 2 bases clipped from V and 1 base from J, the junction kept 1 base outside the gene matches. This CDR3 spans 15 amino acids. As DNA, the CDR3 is TGTGCCAGCAGTTTAGCGGGGGGGCGCACAGATACGCAGTATTTT. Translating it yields CASSLAGGRTDTQYF.

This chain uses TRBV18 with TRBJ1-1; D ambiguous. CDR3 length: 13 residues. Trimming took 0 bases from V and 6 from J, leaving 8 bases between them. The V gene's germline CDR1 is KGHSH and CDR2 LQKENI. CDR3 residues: CASSPPEESEAFF. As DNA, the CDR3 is TGTGCCAGCTCACCACCCGAGGAATCTGAAGCTTTCTTT.

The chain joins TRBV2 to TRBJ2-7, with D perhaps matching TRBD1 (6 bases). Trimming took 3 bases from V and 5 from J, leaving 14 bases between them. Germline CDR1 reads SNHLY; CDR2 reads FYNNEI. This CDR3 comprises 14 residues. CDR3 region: CASSDRGSSNEQYF. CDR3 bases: TGTGCCAGCAGTGACAGGGGAAGCTCAAACGAGCAGTACTTC.

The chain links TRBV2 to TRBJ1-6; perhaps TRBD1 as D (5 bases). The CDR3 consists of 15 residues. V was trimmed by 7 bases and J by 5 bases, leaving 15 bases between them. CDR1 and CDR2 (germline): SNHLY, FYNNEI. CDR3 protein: CASTRKQANNSPLHF. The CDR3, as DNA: TGTGCCAGCACGCGGAAACAGGCAAATAATTCACCCCTCCACTTT.

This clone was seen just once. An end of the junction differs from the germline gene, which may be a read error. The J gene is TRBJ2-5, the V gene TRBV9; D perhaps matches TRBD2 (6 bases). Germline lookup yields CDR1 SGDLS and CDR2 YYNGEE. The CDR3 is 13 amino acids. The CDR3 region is CANSAGDSRTQYF. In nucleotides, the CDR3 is TGTGCCAACAGCGCTGGGGACTCGCGGACCCAGTACTTC.

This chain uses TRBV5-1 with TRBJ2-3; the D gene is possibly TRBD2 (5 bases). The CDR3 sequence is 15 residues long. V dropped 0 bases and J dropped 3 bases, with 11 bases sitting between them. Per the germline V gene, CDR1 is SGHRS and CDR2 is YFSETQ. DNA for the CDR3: TGCGCCAGCAGCTTGGGCGTAGCGCCGACAGATACGCAGTATTTT. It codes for CASSLGVAPTDTQYF.

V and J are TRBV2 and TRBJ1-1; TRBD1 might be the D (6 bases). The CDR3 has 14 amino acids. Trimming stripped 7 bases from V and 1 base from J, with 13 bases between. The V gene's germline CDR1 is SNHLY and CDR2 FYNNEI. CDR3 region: CASKGGGKNTEAFF. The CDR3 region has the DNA TGTGCCAGCAAGGGGGGCGGGAAGAACACTGAAGCTTTCTTT.

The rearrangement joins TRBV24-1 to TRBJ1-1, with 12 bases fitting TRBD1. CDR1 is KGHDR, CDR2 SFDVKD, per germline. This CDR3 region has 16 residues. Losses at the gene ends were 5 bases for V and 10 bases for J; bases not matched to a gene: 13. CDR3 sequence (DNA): TGTGCCACCAGTGCCTCTCCGGGACAGGGGGCGCTTGGAGCTTTCTTT. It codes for CATSASPGQGALGAFF.

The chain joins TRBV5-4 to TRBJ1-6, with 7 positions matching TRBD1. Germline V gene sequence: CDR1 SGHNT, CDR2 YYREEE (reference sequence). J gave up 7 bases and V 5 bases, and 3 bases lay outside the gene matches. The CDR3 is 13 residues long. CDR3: CASRQGMNSPLHF. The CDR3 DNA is TGTGCCAGCAGACAGGGGATGAATTCACCCCTCCACTTT.

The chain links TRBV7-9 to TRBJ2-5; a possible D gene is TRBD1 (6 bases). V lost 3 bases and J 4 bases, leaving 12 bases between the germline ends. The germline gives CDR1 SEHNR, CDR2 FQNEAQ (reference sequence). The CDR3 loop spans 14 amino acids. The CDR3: CASSFQQGLETQYF. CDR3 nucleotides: TGTGCCAGCAGCTTTCAGCAGGGGCTAGAGACCCAGTACTTC.

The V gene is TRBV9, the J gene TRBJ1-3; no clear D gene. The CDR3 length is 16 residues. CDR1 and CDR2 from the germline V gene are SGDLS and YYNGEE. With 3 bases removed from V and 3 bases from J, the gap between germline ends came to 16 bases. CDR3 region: CASSDRPPLDGNTIYF. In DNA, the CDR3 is TGTGCCAGCAGCGATAGACCCCCGCTCGATGGAAACACCATATATTTT.

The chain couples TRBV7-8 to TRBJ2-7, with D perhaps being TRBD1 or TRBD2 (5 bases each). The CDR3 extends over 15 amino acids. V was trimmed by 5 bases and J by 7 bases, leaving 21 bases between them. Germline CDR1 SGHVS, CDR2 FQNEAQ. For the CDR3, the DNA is TGTGCCAGCAGCCCGAGGGTCGACATGAAGGGGGAGCAGTACTTC. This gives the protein CASSPRVDMKGEQYF.

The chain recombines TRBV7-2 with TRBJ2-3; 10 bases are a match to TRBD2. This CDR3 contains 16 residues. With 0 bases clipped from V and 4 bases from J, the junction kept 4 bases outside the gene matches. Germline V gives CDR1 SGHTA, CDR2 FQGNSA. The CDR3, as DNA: TGTGCCAGCAGCTTAGCCTCTAGCGGGGGATCAGATACGCAGTATTTT. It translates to CASSLASSGGSDTQYF.

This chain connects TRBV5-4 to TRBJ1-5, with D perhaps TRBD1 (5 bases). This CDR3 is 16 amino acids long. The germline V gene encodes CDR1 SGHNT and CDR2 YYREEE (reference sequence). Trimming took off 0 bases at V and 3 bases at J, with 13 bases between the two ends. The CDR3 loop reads CASSLEQATVNQPQHF. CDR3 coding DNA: TGTGCCAGCAGCTTGGAACAGGCCACAGTCAATCAGCCCCAGCATTTT.

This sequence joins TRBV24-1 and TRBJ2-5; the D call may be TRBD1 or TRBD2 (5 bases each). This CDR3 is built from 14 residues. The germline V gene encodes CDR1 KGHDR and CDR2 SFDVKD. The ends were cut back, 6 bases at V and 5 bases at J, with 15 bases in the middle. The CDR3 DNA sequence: TGTGCCACCAGTAGTCTGGGGGACGAGGAGACCCAGTACTTC. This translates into CATSSLGDEETQYF.

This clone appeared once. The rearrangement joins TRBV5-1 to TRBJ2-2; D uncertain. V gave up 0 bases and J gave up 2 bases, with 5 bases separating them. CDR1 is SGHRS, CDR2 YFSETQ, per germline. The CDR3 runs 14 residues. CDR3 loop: CASSLAPNTGELFF. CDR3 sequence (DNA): TGCGCCAGCAGCTTGGCACCCAACACCGGGGAGCTGTTTTTT.

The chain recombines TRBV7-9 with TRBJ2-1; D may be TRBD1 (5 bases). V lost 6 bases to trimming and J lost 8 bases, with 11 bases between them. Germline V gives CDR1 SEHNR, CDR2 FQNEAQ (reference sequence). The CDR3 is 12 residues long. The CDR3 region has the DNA TGTGCCAGCAGGGACATTCGTTATGAGCAGTTCTTC. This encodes CASRDIRYEQFF. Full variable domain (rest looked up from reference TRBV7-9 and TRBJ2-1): DTGVSQNPRHKITKRGQNVTFRCDPISEHNRLYWYRQTLGQGPEFLTYFQNEAQLEKSRLLSDRFSAERPKGSFSTLEIQRTEQGDSAMYLCASRDIRYEQFFGPGTRLTVL.

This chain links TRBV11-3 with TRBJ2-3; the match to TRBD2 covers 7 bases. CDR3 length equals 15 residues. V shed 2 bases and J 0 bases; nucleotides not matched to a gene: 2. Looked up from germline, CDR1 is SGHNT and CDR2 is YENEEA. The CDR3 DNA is TGTGCCAGCAGCTTAAGCGGGACTAGCACAGATACGCAGTATTTT. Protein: CASSLSGTSTDTQYF.

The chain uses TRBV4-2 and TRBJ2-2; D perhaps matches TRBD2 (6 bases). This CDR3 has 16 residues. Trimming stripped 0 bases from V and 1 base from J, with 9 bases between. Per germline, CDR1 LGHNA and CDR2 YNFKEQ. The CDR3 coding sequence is TGTGCCAGCAGCCAAGATTACGGGAGGAACACCGGGGAGCTGTTTTTT. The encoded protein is CASSQDYGRNTGELFF.